This is a list of T cell receptor beta chains from one sample in a study of blood T cell repertoires in COVID-19. Sequencing used immunoSEQ multiplex PCR; TCRdb keeps in-frame clones, though not all of them. The sample includes about 350,000 clones, roughly nine tenths seen only once; the top ten take roughly 4%. The sequenced sample was peripheral blood. The receptors here all came from a woman aged 55-69 years with COVID-19, enrolled during active disease. CDR3s include the opening cysteine and the closing phenylalanine or tryptophan. The D gene is left open where the match is weak. Clone sizes are given selectively: once, few, many, or a class where the clone is expanded.

v_call	j_call	clone_size	d_call	cdr3_aa	cdr3_nt
TRBV6-5	TRBJ1-2	.	.	CASGQGYGYTF	TGTGCCAGCGGGCAGGGGTACGGCTACACCTTC
TRBV7-3	TRBJ2-3	once	.	CASSPQLSTDTQYF	TGTGCCAGCAGCCCACAGCTAAGCACAGATACGCAGTATTTT
TRBV19	TRBJ1-1	.	TRBD1	CATIIQGERSEAFF	TGTGCCACCATTATCCAGGGGGAACGGAGTGAAGCTTTCTTT
TRBV2	TRBJ1-2	.	.	CASRDPGRVYGYTF	TGTGCCAGCAGGGACCCGGGCAGGGTCTATGGCTACACCTTC
TRBV30	TRBJ1-6	.	.	CAWRPRQASSYNSPLHF	TGTGCCTGGAGACCGCGACAGGCCAGCTCCTATAATTCACCCCTCCACTTT
TRBV7-6	TRBJ2-3	.	.	CASSLRELTDTQYF	TGTGCCAGCAGCTTACGGGAACTCACAGATACGCAGTATTTT
TRBV18	TRBJ2-2	.	.	CASSPDLGGTGELFF	TGTGCCAGCTCACCCGACCTGGGGGGCACCGGGGAGCTGTTTTTT
TRBV27	TRBJ1-5	few	TRBD1	CASSSQTGAQPQHF	TGTGCCAGCAGTTCACAGACAGGGGCACAGCCCCAGCATTTT
TRBV20-1	TRBJ1-2	.	.	CSAATGIGYTF	TGCAGTGCTGCCACAGGGATTGGCTACACCTTC
TRBV2	TRBJ2-5	.	TRBD1	CASSSQGQGLETQYF	TGTGCCAGCAGTTCCCAAGGACAGGGGTTGGAGACCCAGTACTTC
TRBV7-9	TRBJ2-5	.	.	CASSGGTKGVSETQYF	TGTGCCAGCAGCGGGGGGACCAAGGGTGTGTCTGAGACCCAGTACTTC
TRBV7-3	TRBJ2-3	.	TRBD2	CASTPSAGGWKQYF	TGTGCCAGCACCCCCTCGGCGGGGGGCTGGAAGCAGTATTTT
TRBV21-1	TRBJ2-1	once	.	CASSKGRTDSYNEQFF	TGTGCCAGCAGCAAAGGTAGGACAGATTCCTACAATGAGCAGTTCTTC
TRBV4-1	TRBJ1-1	.	TRBD1	CASSRSGGLNTEAFF	TGCGCCAGCAGCCGGTCAGGGGGCCTGAACACTGAAGCTTTCTTT
TRBV14	TRBJ1-2	few	TRBD1	CASSFRDRWDYGYTF	TGTGCCAGCAGCTTCCGGGACAGATGGGACTATGGCTACACCTTC
TRBV19	TRBJ2-1	.	.	CASTTEHSSSYNEQFF	TGTGCCAGTACTACAGAGCACTCAAGCTCCTACAATGAGCAGTTCTTC
TRBV20-1	TRBJ1-2	.	.	CSASNENYGYTF	TGCAGTGCTAGTAACGAGAACTATGGCTACACCTTC
TRBV19	TRBJ2-7	.	TRBD1	CASSARTGGGYEQYF	TGTGCCAGTAGTGCCCGGACAGGGGGAGGGTACGAGCAGTACTTC
TRBV5-4	TRBJ1-1	.	.	CASSLQTGSSGTEAFF	TGTGCCAGCAGCTTGCAGACAGGTTCTTCTGGGACTGAAGCTTTCTTT
TRBV24-1	TRBJ2-7	.	.	CATSDTGTSSYEQYF	TGTGCCACCAGTGACACAGGGACGAGCTCCTACGAGCAGTACTTC
TRBV6-6	TRBJ2-1	.	.	CASSSLGDIRDEQFF	TGTGCCAGCAGTTCCCTGGGCGACATCAGGGATGAGCAGTTCTTC
TRBV12-3/TRBV12-4	TRBJ1-2	.	TRBD1	CASSGDRGSGYTF	TGTGCCAGCAGTGGAGACAGGGGTTCGGGCTACACCTTC
TRBV15	TRBJ1-1	.	.	CATSFSQNTEAFF	TGTGCCACCAGCTTTTCACAGAACACTGAAGCTTTCTTT
TRBV29-1	TRBJ2-1	.	TRBD2	CSVGTSGKGEQFF	TGCAGCGTTGGGACTAGCGGTAAGGGGGAGCAGTTCTTC
TRBV28	TRBJ1-1	.	.	CASSPPQGWAEAFF	TGTGCCAGCAGTCCCCCACAGGGTTGGGCTGAAGCTTTCTTT
TRBV20-1	TRBJ2-3	.	.	CSASRADTQYF	TGCAGTGCTAGTCGTGCGGATACGCAGTATTTT
TRBV6-5	TRBJ1-5	.	.	CASSSPGSPQHF	TGTGCCAGCAGTTCCCCCGGGTCGCCCCAGCATTTT
TRBV20-1	TRBJ1-4	.	.	CSAFRAGELFF	TGCAGTGCCTTTAGAGCGGGGGAACTGTTTTTT
TRBV24-1	TRBJ2-1	once	.	CATSDPIHDNEQFF	TGTGCCACCAGTGACCCGATACATGACAATGAGCAGTTCTTC
TRBV9	TRBJ1-6	.	TRBD1	CASSPTKGASSYNSPLHF	TGTGCCAGCAGCCCGACTAAGGGGGCTTCCTCCTATAATTCACCCCTCCACTTT
TRBV7-8	TRBJ2-7	.	.	CASSFDRPPGEQYF	TGTGCCAGCAGCTTTGACAGGCCTCCAGGCGAGCAGTACTTC
TRBV28	TRBJ2-5	once	TRBD2	CASSLGGGAGGETQYF	TGTGCCAGCAGTTTAGGCGGGGGGGCCGGTGGAGAGACCCAGTACTTC
TRBV6-1	TRBJ2-2	.	.	CASSVDSISTGELFF	TGTGCCAGCAGTGTGGACAGTATTTCGACCGGGGAGCTGTTTTTT
TRBV5-8	TRBJ1-1	.	.	CASTSNTEAFF	TGTGCCAGCACCTCTAACACTGAAGCTTTCTTT
TRBV6-1	TRBJ2-7	.	.	CASSEGGGGYEQYF	TGTGCCAGCAGTGAGGGAGGGGGAGGCTACGAGCAGTACTTC
TRBV6-6	TRBJ2-3	.	.	CASSPPAGFRTDTQYF	TGTGCCAGCAGTCCCCCGGCGGGGTTCAGGACAGATACGCAGTATTTT
TRBV10-2	TRBJ1-5	.	TRBD1	CATGQGASYSNQPQHF	TGCGCCACCGGACAGGGGGCATCGTATAGCAATCAGCCCCAGCATTTT
TRBV20-1	TRBJ1-4	.	.	CSASRGGDNEKLFF	TGCAGTGCTAGTCGGGGGGGCGATAATGAAAAACTGTTTTTT
TRBV6-1	TRBJ1-1	.	.	CASSEASGGNTEAFF	TGTGCCAGCAGTGAAGCGTCCGGGGGGAACACTGAAGCTTTCTTT
TRBV7-6	TRBJ1-4	.	TRBD1	CASSTSGGQGEKLFF	TGTGCCAGCAGCACCTCAGGGGGCCAGGGCGAAAAACTGTTTTTT
TRBV18	TRBJ1-5	.	TRBD1	CASSPGTGDHQPQHF	TGTGCCAGCTCACCCGGGACAGGGGATCATCAGCCCCAGCATTTT
TRBV6-1	TRBJ2-7	.	.	CASSEWAILSYEQYF	TGTGCCAGCAGTGAATGGGCTATACTCTCCTACGAGCAGTACTTC